The rows below give T cell receptor beta chains drawn from one sample of a study of cytomegalovirus exposure and HLA in healthy donors. Using immunoSEQ multiplex PCR, the repertoire was profiled, and TCRdb retains in-frame clones only, with some absent. The table includes about 140,000 clones, roughly 70% detected once. Sequencing was done on a sample of PBMCs. The receptors here all came from a human donor in good health. CDR3s include the opening cysteine and the closing phenylalanine or tryptophan. The D gene is left open where the match is weak. Not every row has a clone size; where given, it reads once, few, many or a size class.

cdr3_nt cdr3_aa v_call d_call j_call clone_size
TGTGCCAGCAGCTTCCTAGCGGGAGGGATCTCGGGCAATGAGCAGTTCTTC CASSFLAGGISGNEQFF TRBV7-2 TRBD2 TRBJ2-1 .
TGCGCCAGCAGCTTGGAGAGCGGGAGCCCCGGGGAGCTGTTTTTT CASSLESGSPGELFF TRBV5-1 TRBD2 TRBJ2-2 .
TGTGCCAGCAGCCGACAGGGGGCCTCCTACGAGCAGTACTTC CASSRQGASYEQYF TRBV6-5 TRBD1 TRBJ2-7 .
TGTGCCAGCAGCGTCAGGGACCAAGAGACCCAGTACTTC CASSVRDQETQYF TRBV9 . TRBJ2-5 once
TGTGCCAGCAGCCCTCGGGACAGGGGAGAGCAGTACTTC CASSPRDRGEQYF TRBV11-2 TRBD1 TRBJ2-7 .
TGTGCCAGCAGCCCTTGGGGTAGCGGGACCCCTAATGAGCAGTTCTTC CASSPWGSGTPNEQFF TRBV7-3 TRBD2 TRBJ2-1 .
TGTGCCAGCAGGAGGACAACAGGGGCAACTAATGAAAAACTGTTTTTT CASRRTTGATNEKLFF TRBV27 TRBD1 TRBJ1-4 few
TGTGCCAGCAAACTAGCGATATGGCAGTTCTTC CASKLAIWQFF TRBV2 TRBD2 TRBJ2-1 few
TGCGCCAGCAGCGAACGGACAGGGGGCGCGGGGACCCAGTACTTC CASSERTGGAGTQYF TRBV5-1 TRBD1 TRBJ2-5 .
TGTGCCAGCAGCTTCGGGGGTGACTACGAGCAGTACTTC CASSFGGDYEQYF TRBV5-6 . TRBJ2-7 .